The 31 T cell receptor beta chains given below trace back to one sample, sequenced in a study of technical replicates of blood from four donors. Only in-frame clones appear in the TCRdb table, and some are missing; sequencing was by immunoSEQ multiplex PCR. This sample has approximately 100,000 clones; just over 95% occur once, and the top ten carry approximately 0.2%. The sequencing sample was made of T cells isolated from PBMCs. Source of these receptors: a human donor in good health.

This sequence joins TRBV19 and TRBJ1-1; no clear D gene. This CDR3 has 14 amino acids. V lost 0 bases, J lost 1 base, and 6 bases lay in between. CDR1 and CDR2 (germline): LNHDA, SQIVND (reference sequence). The CDR3 reads CASSIDQWNTEAFF. CDR3 bases: TGTGCCAGTAGTATAGATCAATGGAACACTGAAGCTTTCTTT.

This chain links TRBV28 with TRBJ2-1, with D possibly being TRBD2 (6 bases). The CDR3 length is 12 residues. The germline gives CDR1 MDHEN, CDR2 SYDVKM. With 5 bases removed from V and 6 bases from J, the gap between germline ends came to 8 bases. The chain's CDR3 is CASSLAINEQFF. CDR3 nucleotides: TGTGCCAGCAGTCTAGCGATCAATGAGCAGTTCTTC.

J is TRBJ2-7 and V is TRBV28; D perhaps matches TRBD2 (5 bases). The ends were cut back, 8 bases at V and 5 bases at J, with 19 bases in the middle. The CDR3 loop spans 14 amino acids. CDR1 and CDR2 from the germline V gene are MDHEN and SYDVKM. The CDR3 sequence is CASRGRLASNEQYF. CDR3 sequence (DNA): TGTGCCAGCCGTGGCCGGCTAGCATCCAACGAGCAGTACTTC. The whole variable domain, remainder taken from reference TRBV28 and TRBJ2-7, is DVKVTQSSRYLVKRTGEKVFLECVQDMDHENMFWYRQDPGLGLRLIYFSYDVKMKEKGDIPEGYSVSREKKERFSLILESASTNQTSMYLCASRGRLASNEQYFGPGTRLTVT.

The chain recombines TRBV19 with TRBJ2-6; D possibly corresponds to TRBD2 (5 bases). The CDR3 has 17 amino acids. V was clipped by 4 bases and J by 0 bases, with 13 bases between them. Germline V gene data show CDR1 as LNHDA and CDR2 as SQIVND (reference sequence). The CDR3 DNA is TGTGCCAGTAGTAACGAGGGAACCTACTCTGGGGCCAACGTCCTGACTTTC. It encodes CASSNEGTYSGANVLTF.

The V and J genes are TRBV7-2 and TRBJ2-3; 12 bases map to TRBD2. The CDR3 length is 16 residues. With V trimmed by 4 bases and J by 2 bases, 4 bases remained unmatched. The germline V gene encodes CDR1 SGHTA and CDR2 FQGNSA. CDR3 bases: TGTGCCAGCAGCTCCGGACTAGCGGGGATCACAGATACGCAGTATTTT. Encoded protein: CASSSGLAGITDTQYF.

V is TRBV4-1 and J is TRBJ2-1, with a possible D match to TRBD1 (5 bases). From germline, CDR1 is MGHRA and CDR2 YSYEKL. The CDR3 extends over 16 amino acids. The germline V and J ends were trimmed by 1 base and 0 bases, with 10 bases remaining between them. The CDR3 nucleotides are TGCGCCAGCAGCCAAGGACGACAGAGCTCCTACAATGAGCAGTTCTTC. Translated, it gives CASSQGRQSSYNEQFF.

The genes are TRBV9 and TRBJ2-5; TRBD2 is a possible D gene (6 bases). This CDR3 is built from 15 residues. CDR1 and CDR2 from the germline V gene are SGDLS and YYNGEE. V lost 4 bases to trimming and J lost 5 bases, with 18 bases between them. This chain's CDR3 is CASSSRGLSGETQYF. In DNA, the CDR3 is TGTGCCAGCAGCTCAAGGGGACTCTCAGGGGAGACCCAGTACTTC.

V gene TRBV7-9 combines with J gene TRBJ2-7; 9 bases agree with TRBD1. V shed 5 bases and J 2 bases; nucleotides not matched to a gene: 10. Germline V CDR1 and CDR2: SEHNR, FQNEAQ (reference sequence). This CDR3 is 16 amino acids long. DNA of the CDR3: TGTGCCAGCAGCGACCCAGACAGGGGGGCCACCTACGAGCAGTACTTC. Its protein product is CASSDPDRGATYEQYF.

In its sample, this clone was seen once. The rearrangement joins TRBV15 to TRBJ1-2; possibly TRBD1 for D (6 bases). In germline, CDR1 is LNHNV, CDR2 YYDKDF (reference sequence). CDR3 length: 15 amino acids. V was clipped by 3 bases and J by 3 bases, with 14 bases between them. The CDR3 reads CATSSLDNRDYGYTF. CDR3 nucleotides: TGTGCCACCAGCAGCCTCGACAACAGGGACTATGGCTACACCTTC.

V and J are TRBV28 and TRBJ2-3, with 7 positions matching TRBD1. Per germline, CDR1 MDHEN and CDR2 SYDVKM. CDR3 length equals 19 residues. Trimming took 5 bases from V and 2 from J; bases not matched to a gene: 19. This CDR3 reads CASSPPAHHRGPLTDTQYF. The CDR3, as DNA: TGTGCCAGCAGTCCTCCAGCCCATCACAGGGGACCGCTCACAGATACGCAGTATTTT.

The chain links TRBV27 to TRBJ1-5; no clear D. Trimming cost V 2 bases and J 2 bases, with 7 bases left between them. The CDR3 is 14 residues long. Germline CDR1 is MNHEY and CDR2 is SMNVEV (reference sequence). The chain's CDR3 is CASSLVPGNQPQHF. The CDR3 DNA follows: TGTGCCAGCAGTTTAGTCCCAGGCAATCAGCCCCAGCATTTT.

The table lists this clone with a count of one. The V and J genes are TRBV4-2 and TRBJ1-2; TRBD1 might be the D (5 bases). The germline V gene has CDR1 LGHNA and CDR2 YNFKEQ. The CDR3 runs 20 residues. V was clipped by 1 base and J by 0 bases, with 24 bases between them. CDR3 sequence: CASSQVSRGALYSTNYGYTF. The DNA for the CDR3 is TGTGCCAGCAGCCAAGTCAGTCGCGGGGCATTGTACTCAACTAACTATGGCTACACCTTC.

This chain uses TRBV7-2 with TRBJ2-7; a possible D gene is TRBD1 (6 bases). Germline lookup yields CDR1 SGHTA and CDR2 FQGNSA. Trimming took off 1 base at V and 4 bases at J, with 11 bases between the two ends. The CDR3 consists of 14 residues. The CDR3 sequence: CASSLVRGQYEQYF. The DNA for the CDR3 is TGTGCCAGCAGCTTAGTCCGGGGACAATACGAGCAGTACTTC.

This chain connects TRBV29-1 to TRBJ1-1, with no clear D. The CDR3 spans 13 residues. Germline V gene data show CDR1 as SQVTM and CDR2 as ANQGSEA. V was pared by 3 bases and J by 0 bases, with 8 bases between. This CDR3 reads CSVDEGMNTEAFF. The CDR3 DNA sequence: TGCAGCGTTGATGAGGGCATGAACACTGAAGCTTTCTTT.

The J gene is TRBJ2-1, the V gene TRBV11-3; a possible D gene is TRBD2 (6 bases). The CDR3 sequence is 15 residues long. Germline lookup yields CDR1 SGHNT and CDR2 YENEEA. The V end lost 3 bases, the J end lost 3 bases, and 12 bases lay between the germline ends. The CDR3 DNA reads TGTGCCAGCAGCTTCCGCGGGAATCACTACAATGAGCAGTTCTTC. Translated: CASSFRGNHYNEQFF.

The chain employs TRBV23-1 and TRBJ2-7; 10 bases are shared with TRBD1. TRBV23-1 is noted as an ORF with a role that remains uncertain. This CDR3 has 13 amino acids. The V segment lost 7 bases and the J segment 6 bases; nucleotides outside the gene matches: 6. CDR3 in amino acids: CASNRDRGSEQYF. CDR3 bases: TGCGCCAGCAACCGGGACAGGGGTTCCGAGCAGTACTTC.

In regard to this clone: Other DNA sequences from this sample encode an identical CDR3 as well. The chain joins TRBV10-1 to TRBJ2-1; TRBD2 is a possible D gene (6 bases). Germline CDR1 and CDR2: WNHNN and SYGVQD (reference sequence). Between the trimmed V and J ends, which lost 4 bases and 4 bases, there was a span of 8 bases. The CDR3 runs to 13 residues. CDR3 loop: CASSGDFYNEQFF. For the CDR3, the DNA is TGCGCCAGCAGTGGGGACTTTTACAATGAGCAGTTCTTC.

The rearrangement links TRBV29-1 to TRBJ2-7, with 7 bases that match TRBD1. Losses at the gene ends were 7 bases for V and 13 bases for J; bases not matched to a gene: 13. CDR1 and CDR2 from the germline V gene are SQVTM and ANQGSEA. CDR3 length: 11 residues. This CDR3 is CSASTRDSSYF. CDR3 nucleotide sequence: TGCAGCGCTAGCACCCGGGACAGCTCATACTTC.

This rearrangement joins TRBV23-1 to TRBJ1-5, with D possibly matching TRBD1 (5 bases). TRBV23-1 is identified as an open reading frame with a role that is uncertain. The CDR3 sequence is 14 residues long. The ends were cut back, 4 bases at V and 0 bases at J, with 7 bases in the middle. The CDR3 protein is CASSRQNSNQPQHF. The DNA of the CDR3 is TGCGCCAGCAGTCGACAGAATAGCAATCAGCCCCAGCATTTT.

The genes are TRBV4-1 and TRBJ1-2; 9 bases match TRBD1. J lost 6 bases, V lost 4 bases, and 9 bases had no gene match. The germline CDR1 and CDR2 sequences are MGHRA and YSYEKL. This CDR3 is 15 amino acids long. CDR3 region: CASSPPGQGANGYTF. The CDR3, as DNA: TGCGCCAGCAGCCCACCGGGACAGGGAGCGAATGGCTACACCTTC.

The chain joins TRBV30 to TRBJ1-4; D gene unclear. CDR3 length: 14 residues. Per germline, CDR1 GTSNPN and CDR2 SVGIG (reference sequence). V gave up 2 bases and J gave up 4 bases, with 11 bases separating them. CDR3 sequence: CAWSIPSYNEKLFF. The CDR3 coding sequence is TGTGCCTGGAGTATTCCTAGTTATAATGAAAAACTGTTTTTT.

This clone was seen a single time. The V gene is TRBV28, the J gene TRBJ1-5, with D unresolved. Trimming cost V 2 bases and J 1 base, with 12 bases left between them. The CDR3 runs to 16 residues. Germline lookup yields CDR1 MDHEN and CDR2 SYDVKM. The CDR3 DNA reads as TGTGCCAGCAGTTTAAGCGGGCAAGCCAGCAATCAGCCCCAGCATTTT. Its translation is CASSLSGQASNQPQHF.

J is TRBJ1-6 and V is TRBV30; TRBD1 agrees at 7 bases. Germline V gene lookup returns CDR1 GTSNPN and CDR2 SVGIG (reference sequence). The J segment lost 1 base and the V segment lost 4 bases, leaving 4 bases of the junction unmatched. This CDR3 is 15 amino acids long. The chain's CDR3 is CAWNEQGSYNSPLHF. The CDR3 nucleotides are TGTGCCTGGAATGAACAGGGGTCCTATAATTCACCCCTCCACTTT.

CDR3 sequence: CASSLSENTEAFF. CDR3 coding DNA: TGTGCCAGCAGCTTATCAGAGAACACTGAAGCTTTCTTT. The chain has TRBV5-4 and TRBJ1-1; D gene unclear. The germline CDR1 and CDR2 sequences are SGHNT and YYREEE (reference sequence). Deletions cut 2 bases from V and 1 base from J, with 6 bases between. CDR3 length: 13 amino acids.

This clone was detected only once. V gene TRBV7-3 combines with J gene TRBJ1-1, with TRBD1 identical over 7 bases. CDR3 length: 14 amino acids. Germline V gives CDR1 SGHTA, CDR2 FQGTGA. Unmatched junction bases numbered 3, after V lost 1 base and J lost 4 bases. The CDR3 DNA sequence: TGTGCCAGCAGCTTAAGAGGGGGCAGCACTGAAGCTTTCTTT. This translates into CASSLRGGSTEAFF.

The chain joins TRBV15 to TRBJ1-5; weak D call: TRBD1 (5 bases). V was trimmed by 6 bases and J by 6 bases, leaving 15 bases between them. CDR1 and CDR2 from the germline V gene are LNHNV and YYDKDF (reference sequence). The length of the CDR3 is 14 residues. CDR3 DNA: TGTGCCACCAGTGAAAGGGGTCGGGCTCAGCCCCAGCATTTT. It encodes CATSERGRAQPQHF.

The rearrangement joins TRBV18 to TRBJ2-2, with 8 bases matching TRBD2. The CDR3 is 16 residues long. Germline V gene lookup returns CDR1 KGHSH and CDR2 LQKENI. The J segment lost 2 bases and the V segment lost 1 base, leaving 3 bases of the junction unmatched. The CDR3 loop reads CASSPLAGLNTGELFF. Here the CDR3 DNA reads TGTGCCAGCTCACCACTAGCGGGATTAAACACCGGGGAGCTGTTTTTT.

CDR3: CASSLSARLAGEHYNEQFF. The CDR3 region has the DNA TGTGCCAGCAGCTTATCTGCGAGACTAGCGGGAGAACACTACAATGAGCAGTTCTTC. This chain joins TRBV7-9 and TRBJ2-1, with 12 bases lining up with TRBD2. Trimming removed 2 bases from V and 3 bases from J; junction bases left unmatched: 11. CDR3 length equals 19 residues. CDR1 and CDR2 (germline): SEHNR, FQNEAQ (reference sequence).

The chain couples TRBV25-1 to TRBJ1-2, with 7 nucleotides matching TRBD1. V was clipped by 6 bases and J by 5 bases; unmatched bases: 6. This CDR3 is 13 amino acids long. From germline, CDR1 is MGHDK and CDR2 SYGVNS. The CDR3 DNA sequence: TGTGCCAGCAGAGGGACAGTTAATTATGGCTACACCTTC. It is translated as CASRGTVNYGYTF.

The J gene is TRBJ1-1, the V gene TRBV6-5; no clear D gene. The germline gives CDR1 MNHEY, CDR2 SVGAGI. CDR3 length: 14 residues. V was cut by 0 bases and J by 10 bases, with 15 bases left in between. CDR3 coding DNA: TGTGCCAGCAGTTACTCTATCTCGCCTCCAGGAGCTTTCTTT. Translating it yields CASSYSISPPGAFF.

The chain has TRBV5-1 and TRBJ1-1; tentatively, D is TRBD1 (6 bases). This CDR3 comprises 13 residues. CDR1 is SGHRS and CDR2 is YFSETQ in the germline V gene. Trimming removed 6 bases at V and 5 bases at J, with 14 bases between. CDR3 nucleotides: TGCGCCAGCAAGATCCCAGGGGCTACTGAAGCTTTCTTT. Translating it yields CASKIPGATEAFF.